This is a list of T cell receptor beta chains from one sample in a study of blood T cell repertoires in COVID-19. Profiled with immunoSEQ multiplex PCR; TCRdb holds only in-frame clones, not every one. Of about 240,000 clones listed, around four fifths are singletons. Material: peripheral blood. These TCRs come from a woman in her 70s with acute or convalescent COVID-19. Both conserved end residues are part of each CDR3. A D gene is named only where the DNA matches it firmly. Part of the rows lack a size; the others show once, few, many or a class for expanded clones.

CASTTDRFSGNTIYF	TGTGCCAGCACCACAGACCGATTCTCTGGAAACACCATATATTTT	TRBV2	.	.	TRBJ1-3
CASSLEAGGLSEQFF	TGTGCCAGCAGCTTGGAAGCGGGGGGGTTGTCTGAGCAGTTCTTC	TRBV5-4	TRBD2	.	TRBJ2-1
CASSTRQALSRKTQYF	TGCGCCAGCAGCACGAGACAGGCCCTATCTCGAAAGACCCAGTACTTC	TRBV5-1	.	.	TRBJ2-5
CASSLEERGVYEQYF	TGTGCCAGCAGCCTTGAGGAGCGGGGTGTCTACGAGCAGTACTTC	TRBV5-5	TRBD2	.	TRBJ2-7
CTSSQGGPVEGNLAKNIQYF	TGCACCAGCAGCCAGGGTGGGCCCGTCGAGGGTAATTTAGCCAAAAACATTCAGTACTTC	TRBV1	.	.	TRBJ2-4
CASTPGGANYNEQFF	TGTGCCAGCACCCCGGGGGGGGCTAACTACAATGAGCAGTTCTTC	TRBV27	TRBD2	.	TRBJ2-1
CASSTRTGGDEQYF	TGTGCCAGCAGCACCCGGACAGGGGGCGACGAGCAGTACTTC	TRBV9	TRBD1	.	TRBJ2-7
CASSQRQGAGGYTF	TGCGCCAGCAGCCAGAGACAGGGGGCTGGAGGCTACACCTTC	TRBV4-3	TRBD1	.	TRBJ1-2
CASSQGTGGRNYGYTF	TGCGCCAGCAGCCAAGGGACAGGGGGCAGGAACTATGGCTACACCTTC	TRBV4-1	TRBD1	.	TRBJ1-2
CASRSSATEWYEQYF	TGTGCCAGCAGATCAAGCGCCACGGAGTGGTACGAGCAGTACTTC	TRBV6-5	.	once	TRBJ2-7
CASSPRQGYGYTF	TGTGCCAGCAGTCCGCGACAGGGATATGGCTACACCTTC	TRBV28	TRBD1	.	TRBJ1-2
CASRDLQGDTQYF	TGTGCCAGCAGAGACCTCCAGGGAGATACGCAGTATTTT	TRBV2	.	.	TRBJ2-3
CASSQEGRMLGNSPLHF	TGTGCCAGCAGCCAAGAGGGGAGAATGTTGGGGAATTCACCCCTCCACTTT	TRBV3-1/TRBV3-2	.	.	TRBJ1-6
CASSSFGQGEGGYTF	TGTGCCAGCAGCTCATTTGGACAGGGGGAGGGAGGCTACACCTTC	TRBV7-9	TRBD1	.	TRBJ1-2
CASSQTGTGNNTF	TGTGCCAGCAGCCAAACCGGGACAGGGAATAACACCTTC	TRBV3-1/TRBV3-2	TRBD1	.	TRBJ1-2
CASSPGQMRETQYF	TGTGCCAGCAGCCCGGGACAAATGAGAGAGACCCAGTACTTC	TRBV3-1/TRBV3-2	.	.	TRBJ2-5
CASSQGTPTNEKLFF	TGTGCCAGCAGCCAGGGGACACCAACTAATGAAAAACTGTTTTTT	TRBV4-2	.	once	TRBJ1-4
CARSQGGRGPSGYGYTF	TGTGCCCGATCACAGGGGGGCAGGGGTCCGTCCGGCTATGGCTACACCTTC	TRBV30	TRBD1	.	TRBJ1-2
CASSQDAGQGAQGFYEQYF	TGTGCCAGCAGCCAAGATGCCGGACAGGGGGCGCAGGGGTTCTACGAGCAGTACTTC	TRBV4-2	TRBD1	.	TRBJ2-7
CASSLSSESSYNSPLHF	TGTGCCAGCAGTTTATCGTCGGAGAGCTCCTATAATTCACCCCTCCACTTT	TRBV27	.	.	TRBJ1-6
CASSYRGLGLTNEQFF	TGTGCCAGCAGCTATCGGGGGTTAGGGTTAACAAATGAGCAGTTCTTC	TRBV7-9	.	once	TRBJ2-1
CASSLVQGKAFF	TGTGCCAGCAGCTTGGTGCAGGGAAAAGCTTTCTTT	TRBV5-8	.	.	TRBJ1-1
CASSEAGSNNEQFF	TGTGCCAGCAGTGAAGCGGGGTCAAACAATGAGCAGTTCTTC	TRBV25-1	.	.	TRBJ2-1
CASSFGEREKLFF	TGCGCCAGCAGCTTTGGGGAGCGGGAAAAACTGTTTTTT	TRBV5-1	.	few	TRBJ1-4
CASSWGPANTGELFF	TGTGCCAGCAGCTGGGGCCCTGCGAACACCGGGGAGCTGTTTTTT	TRBV7-9	.	.	TRBJ2-2
CASSLNNLYEQYF	TGTGCCAGCAGCTTAAACAACCTCTACGAGCAGTACTTC	TRBV7-2	.	.	TRBJ2-7
CASSPSGGLGNTIYF	TGTGCCAGTAGCCCCTCAGGGGGCCTTGGAAACACCATATATTTT	TRBV19	TRBD1	few	TRBJ1-3
CAISESGASISSPLHF	TGTGCCATCAGTGAGTCGGGGGCAAGTATATCTTCACCCCTCCACTTT	TRBV10-3	.	few	TRBJ1-6
CASSPGTGSYTF	TGTGCCAGCAGCCCAGGGACAGGAAGCTACACCTTC	TRBV5-4	TRBD1	.	TRBJ1-2
CASSRLAGGLGETQYF	TGTGCCAGTAGTAGGCTAGCGGGGGGTTTAGGAGAGACCCAGTACTTC	TRBV19	TRBD2	.	TRBJ2-5
CASSLVASSSETQYF	TGCGCCAGCAGCTTGGTAGCGTCTAGTAGCGAGACCCAGTACTTC	TRBV5-1	.	.	TRBJ2-5
CAWSVQQGAEAFF	TGTGCCTGGAGTGTACAGCAGGGGGCTGAAGCTTTCTTT	TRBV30	TRBD1	.	TRBJ1-1
CAISELGQGGNEQFF	TGTGCCATCAGTGAGCTGGGACAGGGAGGCAATGAGCAGTTCTTC	TRBV10-3	TRBD1	.	TRBJ2-1
CASSPGQGTEAFF	TGTGCCAGCAGTCCCGGACAGGGCACTGAAGCTTTCTTT	TRBV28	TRBD1	once	TRBJ1-1
CASSFRGYSYEQYF	TGTGCCAGCAGCTTTAGGGGTTACTCCTACGAGCAGTACTTC	TRBV5-4	.	.	TRBJ2-7
CASSLANQGRGTEAFF	TGCGCCAGCAGCTTGGCCAATCAGGGAAGGGGAACTGAAGCTTTCTTT	TRBV5-1	.	.	TRBJ1-1
CSVRQGNQPQHF	TGCAGCGTTCGACAGGGGAATCAGCCCCAGCATTTT	TRBV29-1	TRBD1	.	TRBJ1-5
CASSYEQRLSGGHTTQYF	TGTGCCAGCAGTTATGAGCAGAGATTGTCAGGGGGCCATACTACGCAGTATTTT	TRBV6-2/TRBV6-3	TRBD1	.	TRBJ2-3
CAAGQGAGYTF	TGTGCCGCCGGACAGGGGGCGGGCTACACCTTC	TRBV6-5	TRBD1	few	TRBJ1-2
CASSLDLGTGHEKLFF	TGTGCCAGCAGCTTGGACCTAGGGACAGGGCATGAAAAACTGTTTTTT	TRBV5-4	TRBD1	.	TRBJ1-4
CSASRRVGVNQPQHF	TGCAGTGCTAGTCGCAGGGTAGGGGTCAATCAGCCCCAGCATTTT	TRBV20-1	.	.	TRBJ1-5
CASSSHASGGVTDTQYF	TGCGCCAGCAGCTCACACGCGAGCGGGGGCGTCACAGATACGCAGTATTTT	TRBV5-1	TRBD2	many	TRBJ2-3
CASSSSSYNEQFF	TGCGCCAGCAGCTCCAGCTCCTACAATGAGCAGTTCTTC	TRBV5-1	.	few	TRBJ2-1
CATSDLTGVSGYTF	TGTGCCACCAGTGATTTAACAGGGGTGAGTGGCTACACCTTC	TRBV24-1	TRBD1	.	TRBJ1-2
CASSFVVINNSPLHF	TGTGCCAGCAGCTTTGTAGTTATTAATAATTCACCCCTCCACTTT	TRBV5-5	.	.	TRBJ1-6
CASTRRTGFGETQYF	TGTGCCAGCACCCGTAGGACAGGGTTTGGGGAGACCCAGTACTTC	TRBV28	TRBD1	.	TRBJ2-5
CASGLVGGREYEQYF	TGTGCTAGTGGTTTGGTGGGGGGAAGGGAGTACGAGCAGTACTTC	TRBV12-5	.	.	TRBJ2-7
CASSQVSDTQYF	TGCGCCAGCAGCCAAGTATCCGATACGCAGTATTTT	TRBV4-1	.	.	TRBJ2-3